The 27 T cell receptor beta chains presented below share a single source sample, sequenced in a study of T cell responses to AZD1222 COVID-19 vaccine. Sequenced by immunoSEQ multiplex PCR; TCRdb stores in-frame clones only, minus some. This sample yields more than 100,000 clones, of which about 90% are seen a single time; around 4.8% belongs to the top ten. The source was peripheral blood, collected on day 0 of AZD1222 vaccination. These receptors were taken from an adult in good health.

The CDR3 reads CASSLGDNSPLHF. CDR3 bases: TGCGCCAGCAGCTTGGGTGATAATTCACCCCTCCACTTT. The chain carries TRBV5-1 and TRBJ1-6; no firm D call. There are 13 residues in the CDR3. CDR1 is SGHRS and CDR2 is YFSETQ in the germline V gene. The V gene lost 0 bases and the J gene lost 5 bases, with 3 bases spanning the gap. Variable domain in full (rest from reference TRBV5-1 and TRBJ1-6): KAGVTQTPRYLIKTRGQQVTLSCSPISGHRSVSWYQQTPGQGLQFLFEYFSETQRNKGNFPGRFSGRQFSNSRSEMNVSTLELGDSALYLCASSLGDNSPLHFGNGTRLTVT.

DNA of the CDR3: TGCGCCAGCAGCCAAGATTGGCCCGGGACAGGGGGAAACACCATATATTTT. It translates to CASSQDWPGTGGNTIYF. This chain joins TRBV4-3 and TRBJ1-3; TRBD1 matches 9 bases. CDR1 LGHNA and CDR2 YSLEER come from the germline V gene. V was clipped by 0 bases and J by 4 bases; unmatched bases: 7. There are 17 residues in the CDR3.

The V gene is TRBV4-1, the J gene TRBJ2-1; 7 bases are shared with TRBD1. Germline trimming cut 4 bases from V and 10 bases from J; bases unmatched to any gene: 13. Germline assignment: CDR1 MGHRA and CDR2 YSYEKL. This CDR3 is 15 amino acids long. CDR3 coding DNA: TGCGCCAGCAGCCGTGGAAGTGGGACAGCCCGCGAGCAGTTCTTC. Residues: CASSRGSGTAREQFF.

In this sample, this clone turned up once. The CDR3 protein is CASSLSGGQETQYF. CDR3 in DNA: TGTGCCAGCTCACTATCCGGGGGGCAAGAGACCCAGTACTTC. V gene TRBV18 combines with J gene TRBJ2-5, with TRBD2 matching over 7 bases. The CDR3 totals 14 residues. With 4 bases clipped from V and 2 bases from J, the junction kept 4 bases outside the gene matches. CDR1 and CDR2 (germline): KGHSH, LQKENI.

This clone has only one observation. The chain recombines TRBV30 with TRBJ2-1; D call uncertain. Germline V gene sequence: CDR1 GTSNPN, CDR2 SVGIG (reference sequence). Trimming stripped 4 bases from V and 3 bases from J, with 13 bases between. The CDR3 extends over 14 amino acids. CDR3 in DNA: TGTGCCTGGAAGTCCAGTCCCAACTACAATGAGCAGTTCTTC. Its protein is CAWKSSPNYNEQFF.

The chain is built from TRBV3-1 (or the pseudogene TRBV3-2) and TRBJ1-2, with a weak D call TRBD1 (6 bases). Germline loops: CDR1 LGHDT, CDR2 YNNKEL (reference sequence). This CDR3 spans 13 amino acids. V was clipped by 3 bases and J by 7 bases, with 12 bases between them. CDR3 residues: CASSHSGDSGYTF. CDR3 sequence (DNA): TGTGCCAGCAGCCATTCAGGGGATTCTGGCTACACCTTC.

This sequence joins TRBV24-1 and TRBJ2-3; the D gene is possibly TRBD1 (6 bases). This CDR3 is built from 16 residues. V lost 3 bases, J lost 2 bases, and 14 bases lay in between. Germline CDR1 and CDR2: KGHDR and SFDVKD. CDR3 sequence: CATSDPRRTDTDTQYF. The DNA for the CDR3 is TGTGCCACCAGTGATCCCCGGAGGACAGACACAGATACGCAGTATTTT.

Comment on this clone: Mismatch with germline at one junction end may stem from a read error. The V and J genes are TRBV6-5 and TRBJ2-6, with TRBD1 matching over 7 bases. Germline lookup yields CDR1 MNHEY and CDR2 SVGAGI. CDR3 size: 12 residues. The DNA for the CDR3 is TGTGCCAGCAGATATACGGACAGGCCACGGGGCTTC. Its protein is CASRYTDRPRGF.

The chain has TRBV7-9 and TRBJ2-1, with 10 positions matching TRBD2. Germline lookup yields CDR1 SEHNR and CDR2 FQNEAQ (reference sequence). Germline trimming cut 6 bases from V and 0 bases from J; bases unmatched to any gene: 8. The CDR3 is 17 residues long. DNA of the CDR3: TGTGCCAGCAGGACGATTAGCGGGGGGAGCTCCTACAATGAGCAGTTCTTC. The encoded protein is CASRTISGGSSYNEQFF.

The chain recombines TRBV9 with TRBJ2-1, with 10 bases aligning to TRBD2. V lost 3 bases, J lost 2 bases, and 2 bases stayed unmatched. The germline CDR1 and CDR2 sequences are SGDLS and YYNGEE. This CDR3 region has 15 residues. As DNA, the CDR3 is TGTGCCAGCAGCGCAAGCGGGGGGGCCTACAATGAGCAGTTCTTC. It translates to CASSASGGAYNEQFF.

The chain recombines TRBV15 with TRBJ1-6, with D maybe TRBD1 (6 bases). Trimming took off 3 bases at V and 10 bases at J, with 19 bases between the two ends. This CDR3 is built from 16 residues. CDR1 LNHNV and CDR2 YYDKDF come from the germline V gene (reference sequence). The CDR3 region is CATSSGSGGGYSPLHF. In DNA form, the CDR3 reads TGTGCCACCAGCAGCGGTTCCGGAGGGGGGTACTCACCCCTCCACTTT.

The V call is TRBV7-3, the J call TRBJ1-4; 9 bases are shared with TRBD1. This CDR3 region has 15 residues. V dropped 5 bases and J dropped 7; count of bases not matched to a gene: 8. Germline assignment: CDR1 SGHTA and CDR2 FQGTGA. The CDR3: CASSRTGGRGEKLFF. CDR3 sequence (DNA): TGTGCCAGCAGCCGTACAGGGGGCCGGGGTGAAAAACTGTTTTTT.

The chain has TRBV19 and TRBJ2-3; D unclear. Germline loops: CDR1 LNHDA, CDR2 SQIVND (reference sequence). The ends were cut back, 2 bases at V and 0 bases at J, with 15 bases in the middle. The CDR3 length is 17 residues. This CDR3 reads CASSIFVWDPSTDTQYF. The CDR3 nucleotides read TGTGCCAGTAGTATATTCGTCTGGGATCCAAGCACAGATACGCAGTATTTT.

This clone was counted once. V is TRBV7-2 and J is TRBJ1-1, with a tentative D call TRBD1 (6 bases). Germline lookup yields CDR1 SGHTA and CDR2 FQGNSA. The V end lost 1 base, the J end lost 11 bases, and 14 bases lay between the germline ends. This CDR3 has 13 residues. The CDR3 coding sequence is TGTGCCAGCAGCTTAGTTTCAACAGGGTTCGCTTTCTTT. It specifies CASSLVSTGFAFF.

This chain uses TRBV5-1 with TRBJ2-1, with a weak D call TRBD1 (7 bases). Trimming removed 5 bases at V and 1 base at J, with 16 bases between. CDR3 size: 16 residues. CDR1 is SGHRS, CDR2 YFSETQ, per germline. The CDR3 DNA follows: TGCGCCAGCAGGCCTTGGGCAGGGGGGTCCTACAATGAGCAGTTCTTC. The encoded protein is CASRPWAGGSYNEQFF.

This chain uses TRBV20-1 with TRBJ1-1; the D is unclear. Germline assignment: CDR1 DFQATT and CDR2 SNEGSKA (reference sequence). V was trimmed by 3 bases and J by 1 base, leaving 6 bases between them. The CDR3 is 12 residues long. CDR3 DNA sequence: TGCAGTGCTAGTACTGAGAACACTGAAGCTTTCTTT. It yields the protein CSASTENTEAFF.

V is TRBV28 and J is TRBJ2-3; 9 bases fit TRBD1. This CDR3 has 18 residues. The germline V gene encodes CDR1 MDHEN and CDR2 SYDVKM. Trimming at V came to 8 bases and at J to 3 bases, leaving 18 bases not matched to a gene. The DNA for the CDR3 is TGTGCCAGCCCCCCCGGCGCGGGACAGGGAATCGAAACAGATACGCAGTATTTT. Its translation: CASPPGAGQGIETDTQYF.

V and J are TRBV5-4 and TRBJ2-3; D might be TRBD2 (5 bases). Germline V gene data show CDR1 as SGHNT and CDR2 as YYREEE (reference sequence). V gave up 4 bases and J gave up 0 bases, with 12 bases separating them. This CDR3 has 15 amino acids. CDR3 sequence reads: CASSVSWTSTDTQYF. Here the CDR3 DNA reads TGTGCCAGCAGCGTATCTTGGACTAGCACAGATACGCAGTATTTT.

The chain has TRBV28 and TRBJ2-1; a weak D match, TRBD2 (5 bases). CDR1 and CDR2 from the germline V gene are MDHEN and SYDVKM. V dropped 10 bases and J dropped 2 bases, with 12 bases sitting between them. CDR3 length equals 13 residues. CDR3 residues: CATWSGPYNEQFF. CDR3 bases: TGTGCCACCTGGAGCGGTCCCTACAATGAGCAGTTCTTC.

The chain couples TRBV19 to TRBJ2-6; D may be TRBD2 (7 bases). Germline V CDR1 and CDR2: LNHDA, SQIVND (reference sequence). The V end lost 1 base, the J end lost 2 bases, and 15 bases lay between the germline ends. The CDR3 is 18 residues long. The CDR3 DNA sequence: TGTGCCAGTAGTATAGGGGGGGGCAGGGCCCCTGGGGCCAACGTCCTGACTTTC. The encoded protein is CASSIGGGRAPGANVLTF.

This clone was picked up one time. V is TRBV7-9 and J is TRBJ1-1; tentative D call: TRBD1 (5 bases). Germline lookup yields CDR1 SEHNR and CDR2 FQNEAQ (reference sequence). With 5 bases removed from V and 5 bases from J, the gap between germline ends came to 18 bases. This CDR3 is built from 15 residues. CDR3 in DNA: TGTGCCAGCAGCCCATCCGTGGGGGAGGAAACTGAAGCTTTCTTT. Amino acid sequence: CASSPSVGEETEAFF.

This chain joins TRBV3-1 (or the pseudogene TRBV3-2) and TRBJ1-6; 7 positions agree with TRBD1. Germline V CDR1 and CDR2: LGHDT, YNNKEL (reference sequence). The CDR3 totals 17 residues. V lost 1 base to trimming and J lost 1 base; unmatched junction nucleotides: 4. The CDR3 sequence: CASSQAGGVSYNSPLHF. CDR3 DNA: TGTGCCAGCAGCCAAGCAGGGGGAGTATCCTATAATTCACCCCTCCACTTT.

The chain is built from TRBV7-2 and TRBJ2-1; 13 bases are shared with TRBD2. CDR1 SGHTA and CDR2 FQGNSA come from the germline V gene. The CDR3 length is 15 residues. J was trimmed by 9 bases and V by 5 bases; bases with no gene match: 7. CDR3 sequence reads: CASSPTSGGAGEQFF. In DNA, the CDR3 is TGTGCCAGCAGCCCTACTAGCGGGGGGGCCGGTGAGCAGTTCTTC.

This rearrangement joins TRBV7-8 to TRBJ1-1; D is possibly TRBD1 (5 bases). The CDR3 is made up of 12 amino acids. Germline values: CDR1 SGHVS, CDR2 FQNEAQ. V gave up 5 bases and J gave up 8 bases, with 12 bases separating them. The CDR3: CASSPRPGEAFF. CDR3 DNA: TGTGCCAGCAGCCCTAGGCCAGGGGAAGCTTTCTTT.

The chain carries TRBV7-9 and TRBJ1-6; 9 bases map to TRBD1. V shed 2 bases, J shed 10 bases, and the junction held 6 bases outside the gene matches. The CDR3 totals 15 residues. Germline loops: CDR1 SEHNR, CDR2 FQNEAQ (reference sequence). CDR3 loop: CASSLMGQGESPLHF. The CDR3, as DNA: TGTGCCAGCAGCTTAATGGGACAGGGTGAATCACCCCTCCACTTT.

The chain has TRBV2 and TRBJ1-4; weak D call: TRBD1 (5 bases). Germline V lookup: CDR1 SNHLY, CDR2 FYNNEI. V was shortened by 2 bases and J by 3 bases, with 10 bases between the two germline ends. The CDR3 loop spans 15 amino acids. CDR3 sequence: CASSELGGPNEKLFF. The DNA of the CDR3 is TGTGCCAGCAGTGAACTGGGGGGACCTAATGAAAAACTGTTTTTT.

The chain couples TRBV15 to TRBJ1-4; the match to TRBD1 covers 7 bases. J gave up 3 bases and V 0 bases, and 7 bases lay outside the gene matches. Germline CDR1 and CDR2: LNHNV and YYDKDF (reference sequence). CDR3 length: 17 residues. CDR3 loop: CATSRDRGGTANEKLFF. Here the CDR3 DNA reads TGTGCCACCAGCAGAGATCGGGGCGGGACAGCTAATGAAAAACTGTTTTTT.